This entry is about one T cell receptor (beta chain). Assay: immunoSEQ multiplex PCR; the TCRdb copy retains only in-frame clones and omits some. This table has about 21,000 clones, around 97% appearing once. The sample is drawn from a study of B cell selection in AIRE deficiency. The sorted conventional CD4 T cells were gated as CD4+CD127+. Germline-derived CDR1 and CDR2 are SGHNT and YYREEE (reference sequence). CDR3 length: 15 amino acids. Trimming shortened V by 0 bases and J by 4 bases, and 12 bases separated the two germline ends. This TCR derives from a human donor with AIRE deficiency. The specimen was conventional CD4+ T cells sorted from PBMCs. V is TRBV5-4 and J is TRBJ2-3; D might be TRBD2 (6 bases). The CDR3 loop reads CASSLGLGGSDTQYF. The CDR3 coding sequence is TGTGCCAGCAGCTTGGGACTTGGGGGGTCAGATACGCAGTATTTT.